A selection of T cell receptor beta chains follows, all from one sample in a study of T cell changes during pregnancy in multiple sclerosis. Assay: immunoSEQ multiplex PCR; the TCRdb copy retains only in-frame clones and omits some. The repertoire includes tens of thousands of clones, roughly 90% of them detected once, and around 3.3% sits in the top ten. The sample in question was CD8+ T cells from peripheral blood mononuclear cells, obtained before pregnancy. The source is a female donor with multiple sclerosis, enrolled in a pregnancy study. The CDR3 runs from the conserved cysteine through the conserved F or W. D genes are given only for firm matches. Size is stated for part of the rows, as once, few or many counts, or as a class when the clone is expanded.

clone_size,d_call,j_call,v_call,cdr3_aa,cdr3_nt
once,TRBD2,TRBJ2-1,TRBV4-3,CASSQAFTSGAGLGNEQFF,TGCGCCAGCAGCCAAGCCTTTACTAGCGGGGCGGGCTTGGGGAATGAGCAGTTCTTC
.,.,TRBJ2-1,TRBV7-9,CASSSRDFSYNEQFF,TGTGCCAGCAGCTCCAGGGACTTTTCCTACAATGAGCAGTTCTTC
.,TRBD1,TRBJ2-2,TRBV7-6,CASSLFYPGQGLTNTGELFF,TGTGCCAGCAGCTTATTTTACCCCGGACAGGGGCTCACGAACACCGGGGAGCTGTTTTTT
.,TRBD2,TRBJ2-5,TRBV27,CASSLWTSGQETQYF,TGTGCCAGCAGTCTCTGGACTAGCGGCCAAGAGACCCAGTACTTC
.,.,TRBJ2-1,TRBV7-9,CASSLGANEQFF,TGTGCCAGCAGCCTGGGGGCTAATGAGCAGTTCTTC
once,.,TRBJ2-1,TRBV12-5,CASGLATTVGSYNEQFF,TGTGCTAGTGGTTTGGCCACGACTGTGGGTTCCTACAATGAGCAGTTCTTC
.,TRBD2,TRBJ2-3,TRBV7-9,CASSFPSGVYTQYF,TGTGCCAGCAGCTTTCCTAGCGGGGTTTATACGCAGTATTTT
.,TRBD1,TRBJ1-2,TRBV9,CASSVAVGTGVPNGYTF,TGTGCCAGCAGCGTAGCCGTCGGGACAGGGGTTCCCAATGGCTACACCTTC
many,.,TRBJ2-1,TRBV13,CASSFRGRNNEQFF,TGTGCCAGCAGCTTCCGGGGTCGGAACAATGAGCAGTTCTTC
.,TRBD2,TRBJ2-7,TRBV7-2,CASSPTSGPSYEQYF,TGTGCCAGCAGCCCTACTAGCGGGCCCTCCTACGAGCAGTACTTC
.,.,TRBJ1-4,TRBV20-1,CSASVETASLF,TGCAGTGCTAGCGTCGAGACAGCGTCCCTATTT
.,.,TRBJ2-3,TRBV7-6,CASSPNPPIRQDTDTQYF,TGTGCCAGCAGCCCAAACCCTCCGATTCGACAGGACACAGATACGCAGTATTTT
.,.,TRBJ1-4,TRBV15,CATSRGLGGTGEKLFF,TGTGCCACCAGCAGAGGATTGGGGGGAACGGGTGAAAAACTGTTTTTT
.,.,TRBJ1-1,TRBV5-6,CASSFGARVSTEAFF,TGTGCCAGCAGCTTCGGCGCCAGGGTCAGCACTGAAGCTTTCTTT
once,.,TRBJ1-2,TRBV27,CASSLTPNYGYTF,TGTGCCAGCAGTTTAACACCTAACTATGGCTACACCTTC
.,.,TRBJ1-2,TRBV19,CATPKWPYGYTF,TGTGCCACCCCAAAATGGCCTTATGGCTACACCTTC